The 10 T cell receptor beta chains below come from one sample, sequenced in a study of blood T cell repertoires in COVID-19. TCRdb's copy holds only in-frame clones and misses some; the assay was immunoSEQ multiplex PCR. The sample consists of about 100,000 clones, roughly 80% of them appearing once. The sequencing sample was made of peripheral blood. These receptors were collected from a woman between 70 and 85 years old with acute or convalescent COVID-19.

J is TRBJ2-7 and V is TRBV29-1; 12 bases map to TRBD1. This CDR3 is built from 14 residues. Per germline, CDR1 SQVTM and CDR2 ANQGSEA. V lost 6 bases, J lost 7 bases, and 10 bases stayed unmatched. In nucleotides, the CDR3 is TGCAGCGTCGCCCCCGGGACAGGGGGCAGGGAGCAGTACTTC. It translates to CSVAPGTGGREQYF.

The chain couples TRBV24-1 to TRBJ2-1; a possible D gene is TRBD2 (6 bases). This CDR3 is built from 16 residues. V was clipped by 3 bases and J by 0 bases, with 11 bases between them. Germline V lookup: CDR1 KGHDR, CDR2 SFDVKD. This chain's CDR3 is CATSDGTSSSYNEQFF. The CDR3 DNA is TGTGCCACCAGTGATGGGACTTCTAGCTCCTACAATGAGCAGTTCTTC.

The chain employs TRBV9 and TRBJ1-6, with 7 bases aligning to TRBD1. The CDR3 has 14 amino acids. Germline V gives CDR1 SGDLS, CDR2 YYNGEE. V trimming: 3 bases; J trimming: 7 bases; junction bases outside the gene matches: 4. CDR3 loop: CASSAGQENSPLHF. For the CDR3, the DNA is TGTGCCAGCAGCGCCGGACAGGAAAATTCACCCCTCCACTTT. Complete variable domain (other parts from reference TRBV9 and TRBJ1-6): DSGVTQTPKHLITATGQRVTLRCSPRSGDLSVYWYQQSLDQGLQFLIQYYNGEERAKGNILERFSAQQFPDLHSELNLSSLELGDSALYFCASSAGQENSPLHFGNGTRLTVT.

The V and J genes are TRBV3-1 (or the pseudogene TRBV3-2) and TRBJ2-1, with 8 bases that match TRBD2. Germline V gives CDR1 LGHDT, CDR2 YNNKEL (reference sequence). V gave up 0 bases and J gave up 3 bases; unmatched junction bases: 7. CDR3 length: 17 amino acids. CDR3 bases: TGTGCCAGCAGCCAAGAATCGGGGGGGCCCCTCTACAATGAGCAGTTCTTC. It codes for CASSQESGGPLYNEQFF.

The CDR3 nucleotides are TGTGCCAGCAGCCAAGATACAGGGGGCTACGAGCAGTACTTC. Translation gives CASSQDTGGYEQYF. The rearrangement joins TRBV3-1 (or the pseudogene TRBV3-2) to TRBJ2-7; TRBD1 aligns across 8 bases. There are 14 residues in the CDR3. The junction had 1 base not matched to a gene; V was cut back by 0 bases and J by 3 bases. Germline CDR1 and CDR2: LGHDT and YNNKEL (reference sequence).

The rearrangement links TRBV28 to TRBJ1-6, with 7 bases matching TRBD1. V dropped 5 bases and J dropped 9; count of bases not matched to a gene: 16. Per germline, CDR1 MDHEN and CDR2 SYDVKM. The CDR3 extends over 17 amino acids. CDR3 bases: TGTGCCAGCAGTGTCACGGGGGACAGCATGTCGGGTTCACCCCTCCACTTT. Its translation is CASSVTGDSMSGSPLHF.

The chain recombines TRBV11-2 with TRBJ1-2; possibly TRBD1 for D (5 bases). Germline CDR1 SGHAT, CDR2 FQNNGV. CDR3 length equals 14 residues. V was clipped by 4 bases and J by 2 bases, with 11 bases between them. CDR3 bases: TGTGCCAGCAGCTCGGCAGGGATGAACTATGGCTACACCTTC. Amino acids: CASSSAGMNYGYTF.

V gene TRBV18 combines with J gene TRBJ2-1, with D perhaps matching TRBD1 (6 bases). Germline CDR1 is KGHSH and CDR2 is LQKENI. V was trimmed by 3 bases and J by 9 bases, leaving 24 bases between them. This CDR3 has 17 amino acids. The CDR3 DNA is TGTGCCAGCTCACCCCCTTCGGGACAAGAGGGAGTGGGTGAGCAGTTCTTC. It translates to CASSPPSGQEGVGEQFF. Full variable domain (outside the CDR3, taken from reference TRBV18 and TRBJ2-1): NAGVMQNPRHLVRRRGQEARLRCSPMKGHSHVYWYRQLPEEGLKFMVYLQKENIIDESGMPKERFSAEFPKEGPSILRIQQVVRGDSAAYFCASSPPSGQEGVGEQFFGPGTRLTVL.

This chain uses TRBV6-5 with TRBJ1-5; possible D gene TRBD1, 6 bases. The CDR3 consists of 15 residues. Germline CDR1 and CDR2: MNHEY and SVGAGI. Between the trimmed V and J ends, which lost 6 bases and 6 bases, there was a span of 18 bases. CDR3 residues: CASSLDTGYTQPQHF. The DNA for the CDR3 is TGTGCCAGCAGCCTGGATACAGGGTACACTCAGCCCCAGCATTTT.

The CDR3 DNA reads as TGTGCCAGCAGCGTAGCGGGTTTTGGCTACACCTTC. It specifies CASSVAGFGYTF. The chain has TRBV9 and TRBJ1-2; no definite D call. Germline loops: CDR1 SGDLS, CDR2 YYNGEE. The CDR3 is 12 residues long. Deletions cut 0 bases from V and 7 bases from J, with 7 bases between.